This T cell receptor (beta chain) appears in the sequencing data of a study of shared clonotypes between healthy human individuals. Study outcomes and limitations: When compared with the clonotypes that were shared by all four sorted-subset donors, the non-shared clonotypes turned out to have lower generation probabilities. The represented genetic and exposure-history diversity was limited by the small number of donors.

TCRdb keeps only in-frame clones here, not all; method: immunoSEQ multiplex PCR. The data show hundreds of thousands of clones, 73% seen once. The ends lost 4 bases at V and 0 bases at J; junction bases unmatched: 9. The CDR3 totals 16 residues. Looked up from germline, CDR1 is SGHAT and CDR2 is FQNNGV. Concerning this clone: The antigen remains unidentified.

Each donor was a Caucasian adult residing in Nashville, Tennessee. Splitting of CD4+ cells produced CD45RA+ naive and CD45RA-negative memory subsets. Material: memory CD4+ T cells sorted from blood. Subset here: CD45RA-negative fraction. This chain connects TRBV11-2 to TRBJ2-7; 7 bases line up with TRBD1. This TCR was sampled from a woman aged 25 to 39 in good health. CDR3 region: CASSSRGQVVSYEQYF. The CDR3 bases are TGTGCCAGCAGCTCGCGCGGACAGGTGGTCTCCTACGAGCAGTACTTC.